Listed here is a single TCR beta chain. Its specificity is unknown. TCRB transcripts that were expressed got sequenced, as all of the isolated RNA had been reverse transcribed. The assay was immunoSEQ multiplex PCR, and TCRdb's table has in-frame clones only and misses some. The sample includes a few hundred thousand clones, 16% of them seen just once. The sample comes from a study of beta chain features in type 1 diabetes. V lost 3 bases and J lost 0, with 11 bases in between. The germline V gene has CDR1 KGHSH and CDR2 LQKENI. The CDR3 length is 15 residues. Every donor had blood drawn once into heparin, around 120 mL on average. CD45RO/CCR7/CD25/CD127/CD95/CD27 separated CD4+ naive, central memory, regulatory and stem cell-like memory cells by sorting. The study's findings and limits: Shorter TCRB CDR3s, moderately but significantly so, marked every one of the four CD4+ subsets in Type 1 diabetes patients. With patients and controls alike, PCR might favor shorter templates to an equal degree. The VDJ junctions of type 1 diabetes patients carried fewer insertions and more deletions.

The TCR was taken from a man aged 25-45 years with type 1 diabetes. The rearrangement links TRBV18 to TRBJ1-1; the D gene is possibly TRBD1 (6 bases). Sequenced input: naive CD4+ T cells from blood. The CDR3 DNA reads as TGTGCCAGCTCACCCCAGCCAGGGGTGAACACTGAAGCTTTCTTT. This gives the protein CASSPQPGVNTEAFF.